This T cell receptor (beta chain) was documented in a study of Ad26.COV2.S vaccination and SARS-CoV-2 variants. Across the whole study: Once, or twice with 56 days between doses, Ad26.COV2.S was given intramuscularly.

Described treatment: about 20 received Ad26.COV2.S at low or high dose, single or two shots; about 5 received placebo; per-sample allocation not given. Sampling was done on day 63 after the first vaccine or placebo injection. An adult of 18-55 years in Boston served as donor. Remarks on this clone: Its matching antigen is unknown.

Study-level results: Vaccinated individuals (as opposed to placebo recipients) had higher spike-specific TCR breadth.

The CDR3 is 11 amino acids. V was clipped by 10 bases and J by 0 bases, with 7 bases between them. Germline V CDR1 and CDR2: WNHNN, SYGVQD (reference sequence). Generated by immunoSEQ multiplex PCR, the TCRdb table keeps only in-frame clones and is missing some. The sample lists a few hundred thousand clones; 80% to 90% were seen once. The V and J genes are TRBV10-1 and TRBJ2-7; D gene ambiguous. This clonotype was obtained from a person aged 18-60 years who received the Ad26.COV2.S COVID-19 vaccine or a placebo. The sample in question was peripheral blood, obtained in a trial of Ad26.COV2.S vaccine versus placebo. In DNA form, the CDR3 reads TGCGCCACCCGACCCTCCTACGAGCAGTACTTC. Its translation is CATRPSYEQYF.